Sequencing of this T cell receptor beta chain was carried out in a study of CDR3 diversity in severe acne. TCRdb ran MiXCR on the PCR reads and lists one entry per CDR3 protein. Of over 90,000 distinct CDR3 sequences in the sample, around 56% were seen once. The V end was cut by 8 bases, the J end by 1 base, with 28 bases between. Germline V lookup: CDR1 MGHDK, CDR2 SYGVNS. The length of the CDR3 is 19 residues. The sequence derives from a male donor with acne. Sequencing was carried out using blood. V gene TRBV25-1 combines with J gene TRBJ2-3; D perhaps matches TRBD2 (5 bases). Here the CDR3 reads CASDPIDLGRGGRTDTQYF. The CDR3 region has the DNA TGTGCCAGCGACCCTATCGATCTAGGACGGGGTGGCCGCACAGATACGCAGTATTTT.